These 21 T cell receptor beta chains came from one sample sequenced in a study of T cells expressing NK-cell markers. TCRdb re-called the 5' RACE reads and gives one entry per CDR3 protein, without DNA. This listing includes 300,000 or so distinct CDR3 sequences. Sequenced material: blood T cells: a sorted CD56 or NKG2C T cell subset, CD4+ or CD8+ T cells, or bulk PBMC T cells (not recorded which). These receptors all come from a woman aged 18 to 75 in good health.

The chain joins TRBV6-2 or TRBV6-3 to TRBJ1-3. The CDR3 sequence is 15 residues long. Germline V gives CDR1 MNHEY, CDR2 SVGEGT. The CDR3 protein is CASSRLISSGNTIYF.

V and J are TRBV9 and TRBJ1-6. The CDR3 covers 15 residues. The germline gives CDR1 SGDLS, CDR2 YYNGEE. This CDR3 is CASSVDTGIVSPLHF.

The V gene is TRBV12-3 or TRBV12-4, the J gene TRBJ2-1; TCRdb names TRBD1, which stays unverified in the absence of DNA. The CDR3 length is 14 residues. This CDR3 reads CASRYLGDYNEQFF.

The V call is TRBV20-1, the J call TRBJ1-5. The germline CDR1 and CDR2 sequences are DFQATT and SNEGSKA (reference sequence). The CDR3 consists of 12 residues. This CDR3 is CSARGSNQPQHF.

The chain has TRBV5-1 and TRBJ1-1; TCRdb returns TRBD1, unconfirmable since there is no DNA. From germline, CDR1 is SGHRS and CDR2 YFSETQ. This CDR3 spans 14 amino acids. This CDR3 is CASSLAGAATEAFF.

The chain recombines TRBV20-1 with TRBJ2-3; no DNA is available, so the TRBD1 call from TCRdb remains unchecked. Looked up from germline, CDR1 is DFQATT and CDR2 is SNEGSKA (reference sequence). CDR3 length equals 15 residues. The CDR3 here is CSATVARGQKDTQYF.

The chain recombines TRBV20-1 with TRBJ1-4; TCRdb returns TRBD1, unconfirmable since there is no DNA. The CDR3 length is 16 residues. Germline V gene sequence: CDR1 DFQATT, CDR2 SNEGSKA (reference sequence). CDR3 region: CSAPRTAGTGVEKLFF.

J is TRBJ2-2 and V is TRBV5-1. Germline assignment: CDR1 SGHRS and CDR2 YFSETQ. The CDR3 runs to 13 residues. The CDR3 here is CASSVLAAGELFF.

Here the CDR3 reads CSAVTSGGSVGHEQFF. The genes are TRBV20-1 and TRBJ2-1; the D call from TCRdb, TRBD1, cannot be confirmed without DNA. The CDR3 spans 16 residues. Germline CDR1 is DFQATT and CDR2 is SNEGSKA (reference sequence).

The rearrangement joins TRBV10-3 to TRBJ1-2. The CDR3 consists of 19 residues. From germline, CDR1 is ENHRY and CDR2 SYGVKD. The CDR3 spells CAISDLDEVPNIAGYGYTF.

The chain combines TRBV7-2 with TRBJ2-5; TCRdb picks TRBD2, but there is no DNA to check that call. The CDR3 has 17 residues. In germline, CDR1 is SGHTA, CDR2 FQGNSA. CDR3 sequence reads: CASSLPTWAGVSETQYF.

This chain connects TRBV20-1 to TRBJ2-3; lacking DNA, the TRBD1 call made by TCRdb goes unchecked. The CDR3 covers 14 residues. From germline, CDR1 is DFQATT and CDR2 SNEGSKA (reference sequence). The chain's CDR3 is CSAISAGAVGTQYF.

The V gene is TRBV29-1, the J gene TRBJ2-6. The germline CDR1 and CDR2 sequences are SQVTM and ANQGSEA. The length of the CDR3 is 13 residues. The CDR3 is CSVVRAGANVLTF. The whole variable domain, filled in from reference TRBV29-1 and TRBJ2-6, reads SAVISQKPSRDICQRGTSLTIQCQVDSQVTMMFWYRQQPGQSLTLIATANQGSEATYESGFVIDKFPISRPNLTFSTLTVSNMSPEDSSIYLCSVVRAGANVLTFGAGSRLTVL.

This chain connects TRBV4-1 to TRBJ2-1; no DNA is available, so the TRBD2 call from TCRdb remains unchecked. CDR3 size: 18 residues. The germline V gene has CDR1 MGHRA and CDR2 YSYEKL. The CDR3 is CASSQDRGSGRAWDEQFF.

The J gene is TRBJ2-5, the V gene TRBV5-1; TCRdb indicates TRBD2, and absent DNA this call remains unverified. Germline assignment: CDR1 SGHRS and CDR2 YFSETQ. The CDR3 loop spans 14 amino acids. CDR3 sequence reads: CASSLAAGWETQYF. Complete variable domain (other parts from reference TRBV5-1 and TRBJ2-5): KAGVTQTPRYLIKTRGQQVTLSCSPISGHRSVSWYQQTPGQGLQFLFEYFSETQRNKGNFPGRFSGRQFSNSRSEMNVSTLELGDSALYLCASSLAAGWETQYFGPGTRLLVL.

V gene TRBV20-1 combines with J gene TRBJ2-7; TCRdb proposes TRBD2, but this gene call is untestable without DNA. This CDR3 is 13 amino acids long. Germline V gene data show CDR1 as DFQATT and CDR2 as SNEGSKA (reference sequence). This chain's CDR3 is CSAVGPSSYEQYF.

This sequence joins TRBV12-3 or TRBV12-4 and TRBJ1-3; absent DNA, TCRdb's TRBD1 call cannot be checked. This CDR3 region has 17 residues. CDR3 in amino acids: CASSFSGQPFSGNTIYF.

This rearrangement joins TRBV6-1 to TRBJ2-2; the TRBD1 assignment by TCRdb is unverifiable without DNA. CDR3 size: 14 residues. Germline CDR1 reads MNHNS; CDR2 reads SASEGT. The CDR3 region is CASRREPKMGELFF.

This chain connects TRBV3-1 to TRBJ1-2; TCRdb outputs TRBD1, but without DNA this stays unchecked. The germline gives CDR1 LGHDT, CDR2 YNNKEL (reference sequence). The CDR3 loop spans 16 amino acids. The CDR3 spells CASSQDGGVSGYGYTF.

The chain is built from TRBV20-1 and TRBJ2-1. Germline V lookup: CDR1 DFQATT, CDR2 SNEGSKA (reference sequence). This CDR3 contains 15 residues. CDR3 loop: CSATIWRGSYNEQFF.

The rearrangement links TRBV3-1 to TRBJ2-7. Per the germline V gene, CDR1 is LGHDT and CDR2 is YNNKEL (reference sequence). The CDR3 consists of 12 residues. The CDR3 is CASSRTKTEQYF.